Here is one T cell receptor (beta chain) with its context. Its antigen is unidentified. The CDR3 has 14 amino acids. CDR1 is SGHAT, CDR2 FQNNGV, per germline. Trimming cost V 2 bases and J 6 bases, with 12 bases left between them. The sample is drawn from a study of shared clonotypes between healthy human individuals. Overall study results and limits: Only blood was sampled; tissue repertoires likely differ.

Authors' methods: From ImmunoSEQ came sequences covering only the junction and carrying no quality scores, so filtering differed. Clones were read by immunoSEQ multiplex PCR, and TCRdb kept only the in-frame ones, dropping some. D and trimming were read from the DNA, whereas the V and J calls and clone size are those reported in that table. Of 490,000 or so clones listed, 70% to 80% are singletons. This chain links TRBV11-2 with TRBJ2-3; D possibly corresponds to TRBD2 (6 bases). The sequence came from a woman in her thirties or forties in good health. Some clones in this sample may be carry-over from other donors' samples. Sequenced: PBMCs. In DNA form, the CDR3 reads TGTGCCAGCAGCTTACTAGCGCGGGCGGATACGCAGTATTTT. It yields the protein CASSLLARADTQYF.